This section outlines one TCR beta chain sequence together with its context. This specimen comes from a study of lymphopenia after photon versus proton radiotherapy. Profiled with immunoSEQ multiplex PCR; TCRdb holds only in-frame clones, not every one. This table has 50,000 to 70,000 clones, 87% appearing once. Germline-derived CDR1 and CDR2 are SGHDN and FVKESK. The CDR3 totals 15 residues. V was trimmed by 1 base and J by 1 base, leaving 7 bases between them. The source was peripheral blood, collected from a patient treated with proton-based radiotherapy. The chain is built from TRBV14 and TRBJ2-2; D gene uncertain. The TCR comes from a man older than 75 with esophageal cancer. CDR3 protein: CASSQGTWNTGELFF. Written as DNA, the CDR3 is TGTGCCAGCAGCCAAGGAACCTGGAACACCGGGGAGCTGTTTTTT.